The 21 T cell receptor beta chains presented below share a single source sample, sequenced in a study of tumor-infiltrating lymphocytes in primary liver carcinoma. A constant-region primer primed TCR beta cDNA synthesis from 500 to 550 ng of total RNA. Employing slightly modified ARM-PCR, three nested multiplex PCR rounds were run, and these gave rise to the TCR beta libraries. The first two PCR rounds used TRBV1-TRBV30 primers with a Cbeta primer, nine to ten cycles each. TCRdb re-called the multiplex PCR reads through MiXCR, storing one row per CDR3 protein. The sample carries roughly 91,000 distinct CDR3 sequences, more than 65% recorded once. Each 20-30 mg portion of unsorted bulk tissue served as the source for co-extraction of RNA and DNA. The sequencing input was liver tumor tissue from sampling region 5. The subset is: tumor region T5, tumor centre. Receptors originate from a woman in her sixties or seventies with primary liver carcinoma and hepatitis B virus infection.

For this clonotype: One base away lies a much larger clone, so this may be a sequencing read error. The gene calls are TRBV7-3 and TRBJ2-2; D might be TRBD2 (6 bases). Germline CDR1 is SGHTA and CDR2 is FQGTGA. This CDR3 is built from 16 residues. For the CDR3, the DNA is TGTGCCAGCAACTTAATTGCCGCGGCGGGGAAAGGGGAGCTGTTTTTT. It yields the protein CASNLIAAAGKGELFF. Filled out from reference TRBV7-3 and TRBJ2-2, the complete variable domain reads GAGVSQTPSNKVTEKGKYVELRCDPISGHTALYWYRQSLGQGPEFLIYFQGTGAADDSGLPNDRFFAVRPEGSVSTLKIQRTERGDSAVYLCASNLIAAAGKGELFFGEGSRLTVL.

Turning to this clonotype: Since a much larger clone is just one base distant, this may be a read error. This chain joins TRBV7-9 and TRBJ2-1; no definite D call. The CDR3 has 13 residues. Germline CDR1 SEHNR, CDR2 FQNEAQ (reference sequence). This CDR3 is CASGRGSYNEPFF. CDR3 nucleotide sequence: TGTGCCAGCGGAAGAGGCTCCTACAATGAGCCGTTCTTC.

Note on this clonotype: Being one base from a much bigger clone, this may be a read error. The genes are TRBV6-6 and TRBJ1-2, with D unresolved. The CDR3 consists of 15 residues. V lost 4 bases and J 2 bases, leaving 14 bases between the germline ends. The germline V gene has CDR1 MNHNY and CDR2 SVGAGI (reference sequence). The CDR3 nucleotides read TGTGCCAGCAGTTCACAGCGTCCCTCCAACTATGGCTACACCTTC. Translation: CASSSQRPSNYGYTF.

This clonotype occurred many times. V is TRBV5-4 and J is TRBJ2-1; D is ambiguous. From germline, CDR1 is SGHNT and CDR2 YYREEE (reference sequence). Trimming removed 2 bases from V and 0 bases from J, with 9 bases in between. This CDR3 contains 15 residues. The CDR3 DNA reads TGTGCCAGCAGCTTAAACCAGCTCTCCTACAATGAGCAGTTCTTC. It specifies CASSLNQLSYNEQFF. Full variable domain (rest looked up from reference TRBV5-4 and TRBJ2-1): ETGVTQSPTHLIKTRGQQVTLRCSSQSGHNTVSWYQQALGQGPQFIFQYYREEENGRGNFPPRFSGLQFPNYSSELNVNALELDDSALYLCASSLNQLSYNEQFFGPGTRLTVL.

As regards this clonotype: The junction does not match germline at one end; this may be a read error. The CDR3: CASSYGRTYGQYF. Here the CDR3 DNA reads TGTGCCAGCAGCTATGGACGGACCTACGGGCAGTATTTC. The V call is TRBV5-4, the J call TRBJ2-7; D not certain. Per the germline V gene, CDR1 is SGHNT and CDR2 is YYREEE (reference sequence). The CDR3 is 13 residues long. The entire variable domain, with the rest obtained from reference TRBV5-4 and TRBJ2-7, is as follows: ETGVTQSPTHLIKTRGQQVTLRCSSQSGHNTVSWYQQALGQGPQFIFQYYREEENGRGNFPPRFSGLQFPNYSSELNVNALELDDSALYLCASSYGRTYGQYFGPGTRLTVT.

This clonotype was seen at least ten times. The rearrangement joins TRBV7-8 to TRBJ1-5; D might be TRBD1 (6 bases). The ends were cut back, 5 bases at V and 7 bases at J, with 21 bases in the middle. CDR1 and CDR2 from the germline V gene are SGHVS and FQNEAQ. CDR3 length: 16 residues. The CDR3 loop reads CASSPSGRQAVQPQHF. The DNA of the CDR3 is TGTGCCAGCAGCCCATCTGGTCGACAGGCAGTACAGCCCCAGCATTTT.

This clonotype was observed many times. This chain links TRBV28 with TRBJ2-7, with a possible D match to TRBD2 (5 bases). Germline loops: CDR1 MDHEN, CDR2 SYDVKM. This CDR3 spans 14 amino acids. V was shortened by 6 bases and J by 1 base, with 13 bases between the two germline ends. CDR3 nucleotides: TGTGCCAGCAGATCTTCTTCGGGATCCTACGAGCAGTACTTC. Translating it yields CASRSSSGSYEQYF.

The chain employs TRBV14 and TRBJ2-6, with TRBD1 as a possible D gene (5 bases). In germline, CDR1 is SGHDN, CDR2 FVKESK. This CDR3 region has 15 residues. V was shortened by 10 bases and J by 0 bases, with 13 bases between the two germline ends. CDR3 DNA sequence: TGTGCCACCAGTCAGGGTCTCTCTGGGGCCAACGTCCTGACTTTC. Residues: CATSQGLSGANVLTF.

With respect to this clonotype: A much larger clone is a single base away; this may be a read error. V and J are TRBV5-8 and TRBJ2-1; D may be TRBD1 or TRBD2 (5 bases each). Germline V gene lookup returns CDR1 SGHTS and CDR2 YDEGEE. The CDR3 spans 16 residues. CDR3 nucleotides: TGTGCCAACAGCTTGGGACCGGGAAGCTCCTACAATGAGCAGTTCTTC. Protein product: CANSLGPGSSYNEQFF.

Remarks on this clonotype: Relative to the germline gene, one junction end is altered; a read error may explain this. The chain recombines TRBV11-1 with TRBJ2-3; either TRBD1 or TRBD2 may supply D (5 bases each). Germline values: CDR1 SGHAT, CDR2 FQDESV (reference sequence). This CDR3 comprises 14 residues. CDR3 in amino acids: CASSLRERRGESHF. CDR3 DNA sequence: TGTGCCAGCAGCTTAAGGGAACGTAGGGGAGAGTCTCACTTT.

This chain joins TRBV6-1 and TRBJ2-1; no firm D call. With 8 bases removed from V and 4 bases from J, the gap between germline ends came to 9 bases. The germline gives CDR1 MNHNS, CDR2 SASEGT. The CDR3 is made up of 12 amino acids. The CDR3: CASARSYNEQFF. In DNA form, the CDR3 reads TGTGCCAGCGCCCGCTCATACAATGAGCAGTTCTTC.

V and J are TRBV28 and TRBJ1-5; the D is unclear. Germline V CDR1 and CDR2: MDHEN, SYDVKM. Trimming took 7 bases from V and 7 from J, leaving 20 bases between them. This CDR3 contains 15 residues. In DNA, the CDR3 is TGTGCCAGCACATCCGGAACGGGCGGATGCCAGCCCCAGCATTTT. It translates to CASTSGTGGCQPQHF.

This clonotype showed up many times. This chain uses TRBV10-3 with TRBJ2-7; 13 nucleotides agree with TRBD2. CDR3 length equals 16 residues. The V gene end was trimmed by 5 bases and the J gene end by 5 bases; junction bases not matched to a gene: 9. Germline CDR1 ENHRY, CDR2 SYGVKD. This CDR3 reads CAISTKPGLAGNEQYF. For the CDR3, the DNA is TGTGCCATCAGTACCAAACCGGGACTAGCGGGAAACGAGCAGTACTTC.

The chain employs TRBV4-2 and TRBJ2-5; D gene unclear. CDR1 is LGHNA, CDR2 YNFKEQ, per germline. V was shortened by 2 bases and J by 7 bases, with 11 bases between the two germline ends. The CDR3 is 13 amino acids. CDR3 nucleotide sequence: TGTGCCAGCAGCCAATCCGGCAAAGGGACCCAGTACTTC. Translation gives CASSQSGKGTQYF.

As regards this clonotype: A read error may produce the germline difference seen at one junction end. V usage is TRBV11-2 and J usage is TRBJ1-1; D ambiguous. The CDR3 spans 12 residues. Germline CDR1 is SGHAT and CDR2 is FQNNGV. This CDR3 reads CASSFLQAEAFF. CDR3 in DNA: TGTGCCAGTAGCTTCCTACAAGCTGAAGCTTTCTTT.

About this clonotype itself: A much larger clone lies a single base off, so this may be a read error. V gene TRBV24-1 combines with J gene TRBJ2-1; D possibly uses TRBD1 or TRBD2 (6 bases each). The germline CDR1 and CDR2 sequences are KGHDR and SFDVKD. The CDR3 loop spans 14 amino acids. Here the CDR3 DNA reads TGTGCCACCTCAGTGGGGGGCTCCTACAATGAGCACTTCTTC. Translated: CATSVGGSYNEHFF.

The rearrangement links TRBV5-6 to TRBJ2-1; no clear D gene. CDR1 and CDR2 from the germline V gene are SGHDT and YYEEEE. There are 15 residues in the CDR3. The CDR3 region is CVSSFRVPIYNEQFF. CDR3 coding DNA: TGTGTCAGTAGCTTCCGGGTCCCGATTTACAATGAGCAGTTCTTC.

The genes are TRBV11-2 and TRBJ2-7; D is possibly TRBD2 (5 bases). The V end lost 3 bases, the J end lost 0 bases, and 12 bases lay between the germline ends. The CDR3 sequence is 15 residues long. CDR1 and CDR2 (germline): SGHAT, FQNNGV. The CDR3 sequence: CASSFDRGISYEQYF. The CDR3 nucleotides read TGTGCCAGCAGCTTTGATCGGGGAATCTCCTACGAGCAGTACTTC.

V gene TRBV29-1 combines with J gene TRBJ2-7, with TRBD2 matching over 11 bases. The CDR3 has 16 amino acids. V shed 6 bases, J shed 12 bases, and the junction held 22 bases outside the gene matches. Germline V gene data show CDR1 as SQVTM and CDR2 as ANQGSEA. The CDR3 coding sequence is TGCAGCGTAACCGGGACTAGCGGTTCTATTAGGTACGAGGGGTACTTC. It specifies CSVTGTSGSIRYEGYF.

This clonotype was observed a single time. Its ends do not fully match the called genes, so a read error is possible. The chain recombines TRBV6-5 with TRBJ2-7; 11 positions match TRBD1. The CDR3 extends over 16 amino acids. Germline CDR1 MNHEY, CDR2 SVGAGI. The CDR3 sequence: CVSTLPLGTGGYEQYF. The CDR3 coding sequence is TGTGTCAGCACCTTACCCCTAGGGACAGGGGGCTACGAGCAGTACTTC.

This clonotype was seen repeatedly, ten times or more. The rearrangement joins TRBV14 to TRBJ2-1; weak D call: TRBD2 (6 bases). The CDR3 is 15 residues long. V lost 5 bases and J 7 bases, leaving 18 bases between the germline ends. Looked up from germline, CDR1 is SGHDN and CDR2 is FVKESK. The CDR3 reads CASSVGGDPGNEQFF. The CDR3 coding sequence is TGTGCCAGCAGCGTCGGAGGGGACCCAGGGAATGAGCAGTTCTTC. Full variable domain (outside the CDR3, taken from reference TRBV14 and TRBJ2-1): EAGVTQFPSHSVIEKGQTVTLRCDPISGHDNLYWYRRVMGKEIKFLLHFVKESKQDESGMPNNRFLAERTGGTYSTLKVQPAELEDSGVYFCASSVGGDPGNEQFFGPGTRLTVL.